The rows below give T cell receptor beta chains drawn from one sample of a study of blood T cell repertoires in COVID-19. Method: immunoSEQ multiplex PCR; TCRdb's copy keeps in-frame clones and lacks some. The sample lists some 450,000 clones; about 90% were seen once. Sequenced: peripheral blood. The origin of the receptors is a young man with COVID-19, enrolled during active disease. Each CDR3 is given with its conserved first and last residue. Each record gives: D gene, J gene, V gene, clone size, CDR3 protein, CDR3 DNA. The D gene is left open where the match is weak. Only part of the rows carry a size: once, few, many, or a class if the clone is expanded.

>TRBD1|TRBJ1-6|TRBV10-3|NA
CAISQLTRDRGNSPLHF
TGTGCCATCAGCCAACTCACCAGAGACAGGGGGAATTCACCCCTCCACTTT
>TRBD2|TRBJ2-5|TRBV3-1/TRBV3-2|NA
CASSQNSGGETQYF
TGTGCCAGCAGCCAAAATAGCGGGGGAGAGACCCAGTACTTC
>TRBD2|TRBJ2-3|TRBV19|NA
CASSMGLAGGTDTQYF
TGTGCCAGTAGTATGGGACTAGCGGGAGGAACAGATACGCAGTATTTT
>NA|TRBJ1-6|TRBV3-1/TRBV3-2|NA
CASSHGALGGNSSPLHF
TGTGCCAGCAGCCATGGGGCCCTAGGGGGTAATTCGTCACCCCTCCACTTT
>NA|TRBJ2-7|TRBV14|NA
CASSQGLSNGYEQYF
TGTGCCAGCAGCCAAGGACTGTCGAACGGCTACGAGCAGTACTTC
>NA|TRBJ1-2|TRBV9|NA
CASSVDSRNYGYTF
TGTGCCAGCAGCGTAGACTCCAGGAACTATGGCTACACCTTC
>NA|TRBJ2-1|TRBV5-1|NA
CASSGGERYNEQFF
TGCGCCAGCAGCGGCGGGGAGCGGTACAATGAGCAGTTCTTC
>NA|TRBJ2-1|TRBV9|NA
CASSVDGVSYNEQFF
TGTGCCAGCAGCGTAGACGGGGTCTCCTACAATGAGCAGTTCTTC
>NA|TRBJ2-1|TRBV6-1|NA
CASSEGRGSYNEQFF
TGTGCCAGCAGTGAGGGCAGGGGTTCCTACAATGAGCAGTTCTTC
>NA|TRBJ2-6|TRBV12-3/TRBV12-4|few
CASSFQVANVLTF
TGTGCCAGCAGTTTTCAGGTGGCCAACGTCCTGACTTTC
>NA|TRBJ2-1|TRBV6-5|NA
CASSPRLEGGEQFF
TGTGCCAGCAGTCCAAGACTAGAGGGTGGTGAGCAGTTCTTC
>TRBD2|TRBJ2-5|TRBV6-1|once
CASSEGVAGLRETQYF
TGTGCCAGCAGTGAAGGGGTAGCGGGTCTTAGGGAGACCCAGTACTTC
>NA|TRBJ2-1|TRBV5-8|NA
CASSPLPHEQFF
TGTGCCAGCAGCCCCCTCCCTCATGAGCAGTTCTTC
>NA|TRBJ2-3|TRBV3-1/TRBV3-2|NA
CASSPRTGVTDTQYF
TGTGCCAGCAGCCCACGTACGGGGGTCACAGATACGCAGTATTTT
>NA|TRBJ2-7|TRBV6-5|NA
CASSYSIGWSSYEQYF
TGTGCCAGCAGTTACTCGATTGGGTGGAGCTCCTACGAGCAGTACTTC
>NA|TRBJ1-2|TRBV30|NA
CAWMSRVGYGYTF
TGTGCCTGGATGTCCAGGGTAGGCTATGGCTACACCTTC
>TRBD2|TRBJ2-2|TRBV3-1/TRBV3-2|NA
CASSLAGGAEELFF
TGTGCCAGCAGCCTAGCGGGGGGGGCCGAGGAGCTGTTTTTT
>TRBD2|TRBJ2-3|TRBV30|NA
CAWSVWGLAGVSSDTQYF
TGTGCCTGGAGTGTATGGGGACTAGCGGGAGTATCCTCAGATACGCAGTATTTT
>TRBD1|TRBJ2-7|TRBV5-1|NA
CASSGGDRGDYEQYF
TGCGCCAGCAGCGGTGGGGACAGAGGTGACTACGAGCAGTACTTC
>TRBD2|TRBJ2-7|TRBV6-5|once
CASRRAGADEQYF
TGTGCCAGCAGAAGAGCGGGAGCAGACGAGCAGTACTTC
>NA|TRBJ1-1|TRBV5-1|NA
CASSLTRNTEAFF
TGCGCCAGCAGCTTGACACGGAACACTGAAGCTTTCTTT
>TRBD1|TRBJ1-6|TRBV5-1|NA
CASSALTGAMNSPLHF
TGCGCCAGCTCTGCGTTGACAGGGGCGATGAATTCACCCCTCCACTTT
>TRBD1|TRBJ2-7|TRBV3-1/TRBV3-2|NA
CASSQGQVPEQYF
TGTGCCAGCAGCCAGGGACAGGTACCCGAGCAGTACTTC
>NA|TRBJ1-6|TRBV5-4|NA
CASSLESNSPLHF
TGTGCCAGCAGCTTGGAGAGCAATTCACCCCTCCACTTT
>TRBD2|TRBJ2-1|TRBV5-1|NA
CASSPRPGTSGNEQFF
TGCGCCAGCAGCCCCCGCCCCGGGACTAGCGGCAATGAGCAGTTCTTC
>NA|TRBJ2-7|TRBV4-1|NA
CASSQRVTGTYEQYF
TGCGCCAGCAGCCAGAGGGTCACGGGGACCTACGAGCAGTACTTC
>TRBD2|TRBJ2-5|TRBV4-2|NA
CASSQSGGAAETQYF
TGTGCCAGCAGCCAAAGCGGGGGGGCCGCAGAGACCCAGTACTTC
>TRBD1|TRBJ2-1|TRBV4-1|NA
CASSQITPTGAYNEQFF
TGCGCCAGCAGCCAAATTACCCCGACAGGGGCCTACAATGAGCAGTTCTTC
>TRBD1|TRBJ1-1|TRBV2|NA
CASSEQTGLVAEAFF
TGTGCCAGCAGTGAGCAGACAGGGCTCGTGGCTGAAGCTTTCTTT
>NA|TRBJ2-1|TRBV6-5|once
CASRSTGSRGEQFF
TGTGCCAGCAGGTCCACAGGGTCCAGGGGTGAGCAGTTCTTC
>NA|TRBJ2-1|TRBV11-1|NA
CASSSNLFSYNEQFF
TGTGCCAGCAGCTCCAACTTGTTTTCCTACAATGAGCAGTTCTTC
>TRBD2|TRBJ2-7|TRBV5-1|NA
CASSPTSGGSYEQYF
TGCGCCAGCAGCCCTACTAGCGGGGGTTCCTACGAGCAGTACTTC
>NA|TRBJ2-1|TRBV5-1|NA
CASSLRSSDEQFF
TGCGCCAGCAGCTTACGGTCCAGCGATGAGCAGTTCTTC
>NA|TRBJ2-5|TRBV4-1|few
CASSQDEGAGETQYF
TGCGCCAGCAGCCAAGACGAGGGGGCGGGGGAGACCCAGTACTTC
>TRBD2|TRBJ2-3|TRBV3-1/TRBV3-2|NA
CASSQDAQRGDTDTQYF
TGTGCCAGCAGCCAAGATGCCCAGCGGGGGGACACAGATACGCAGTATTTT
>NA|TRBJ2-2|TRBV11-3|many
CASSLGGNTGELFF
TGTGCCAGCAGCTTAGGCGGGAACACCGGGGAGCTGTTTTTT
>NA|TRBJ2-4|TRBV11-3|NA
CASSLEVLFTYF
TGTGCCAGCAGCCTGGAGGTTCTCTTTACGTACTTC
>NA|TRBJ2-7|TRBV24-1|NA
CATSDFTGNEQYF
TGTGCCACCAGTGATTTTACAGGGAACGAGCAGTACTTC
>TRBD1|TRBJ1-1|TRBV7-9|NA
CASSQRVGQGAQAFF
TGTGCCAGCAGCCAAAGGGTGGGACAGGGGGCCCAAGCTTTCTTT
>NA|TRBJ2-1|TRBV24-1|once
CATSDPTGSGSYNEQFF
TGTGCCACCAGTGATCCTACAGGGTCCGGCTCCTACAATGAGCAGTTCTTC
>TRBD1|TRBJ1-2|TRBV27|NA
CASRERGHGYGYTF
TGTGCCAGCAGAGAAAGGGGGCATGGCTATGGCTACACCTTC
>NA|TRBJ2-1|TRBV15|NA
CATSRGQDRTLQTSLGGQFF
TGTGCCACCAGCAGAGGGCAAGATCGTACATTACAAACAAGCCTAGGAGGGCAGTTCTTC
>TRBD1|TRBJ1-2|TRBV6-5|few
CASSYDRANYGYTF
TGTGCCAGCAGTTACGACAGGGCAAACTATGGCTACACCTTC
>NA|TRBJ1-5|TRBV7-2|NA
CASSYLSGGGQPQHF
TGTGCCAGCAGCTACTTAAGTGGGGGAGGTCAGCCCCAGCATTTT
>NA|TRBJ2-7|TRBV21-1|NA
CASSKSSGSHEQYF
TGTGCCAGCAGCAAATCTAGCGGGAGCCACGAGCAGTACTTC
>TRBD2|TRBJ2-7|TRBV11-3|NA
CASSLRTSGIPYEQYF
TGTGCCAGCAGCTTAAGGACTAGCGGGATTCCCTACGAGCAGTACTTC
>NA|TRBJ2-5|TRBV30|NA
CAWTQKMGETQYF
TGTGCCTGGACACAGAAAATGGGAGAGACCCAGTACTTC
>NA|TRBJ1-2|TRBV5-1|once
CASSGRGSAYGYTF
TGCGCCAGCAGCGGAAGGGGGAGTGCCTATGGCTACACCTTC
>NA|TRBJ1-1|TRBV3-1/TRBV3-2|NA
CASSQAYGESAEAFF
TGTGCCAGCAGCCAAGCATATGGGGAGTCAGCTGAAGCTTTCTTT
>TRBD2|TRBJ2-2|TRBV11-2|NA
CASRGDLSSGPNGELFF
TGTGCCAGCAGGGGGGATTTATCTAGCGGTCCTAACGGGGAGCTGTTTTTT
>TRBD1|TRBJ1-1|TRBV5-1|once
CASSLAGTGEAFF
TGCGCCAGCAGCTTGGCCGGGACAGGTGAAGCTTTCTTT
>TRBD2|TRBJ2-1|TRBV2|NA
CASSGKPSGRSTYNEQFF
TGTGCCAGCAGTGGCAAGCCTAGCGGGAGGTCGACCTACAATGAGCAGTTCTTC
>NA|TRBJ1-3|TRBV2|NA
CASSEPRAGDTIYF
TGTGCCAGCAGTGAGCCCAGGGCAGGAGACACCATATATTTT
>NA|TRBJ2-7|TRBV27|NA
CASSSLDSAYEQYF
TGTGCCAGCAGTTCACTGGACAGCGCCTACGAGCAGTACTTC